Listed here are 24 T cell receptor beta chains from one sample, sequenced in a study of shared clonotypes between healthy human individuals. Only CD45RO-negative cells positively selected for CCR7 counted as naive CD8 cells, so terminally differentiated effector memory CD45RA+ cells were excluded. Profiled with immunoSEQ multiplex PCR; TCRdb holds only in-frame clones, not every one. The sample holds about 2 million clones, less than 95% seen once. Material: naive CD8+ T cells sorted from blood. The receptors derive from a man younger than 30 in good health.

The chain combines TRBV11-3 with TRBJ1-1, with D maybe TRBD1 (5 bases). Germline CDR1 SGHNT, CDR2 YENEEA. The CDR3 length is 13 residues. Trimming pared 1 base from V and 3 bases from J, leaving 6 bases between. The CDR3 nucleotides read TGTGCCAGCAGCTTAGGACAGCACACTGAAGCTTTCTTT. It is translated as CASSLGQHTEAFF. Drawing the rest from reference TRBV11-3 and TRBJ1-1, the complete variable domain is EAGVVQSPRYKIIEKKQPVAFWCNPISGHNTLYWYLQNLGQGPELLIRYENEEAVDDSQLPKDRFSAERLKGVDSTLKIQPAELGDSAVYLCASSLGQHTEAFFGQGTRLTVV.

As DNA, the CDR3 is TGTGCCAGCAGCATGACAGGGGGGAATGATGGCTACACCTTC. This sequence encodes CASSMTGGNDGYTF. The chain has TRBV11-2 and TRBJ1-2; 9 bases map to TRBD1. V was clipped by 5 bases and J by 6 bases; unmatched bases: 7. Germline values: CDR1 SGHAT, CDR2 FQNNGV. The CDR3 has 14 residues.

This chain uses TRBV29-1 with TRBJ2-7; D is possibly TRBD2 (6 bases). V dropped 5 bases and J dropped 10 bases, with 15 bases sitting between them. Germline CDR1 SQVTM, CDR2 ANQGSEA. This CDR3 comprises 11 residues. CDR3 in DNA: TGCAGCGTTTTGCTGCAGGGAGGACAGTACTTC. Translated: CSVLLQGGQYF.

The chain links TRBV27 to TRBJ1-2; D unresolved. The germline V gene encodes CDR1 MNHEY and CDR2 SMNVEV (reference sequence). The CDR3 sequence is 15 residues long. V lost 0 bases and J lost 8, with 16 bases in between. CDR3 DNA: TGTGCCAGCAGTTTATCGGAGGGTACACACGGCGGCTACACCTTC. Its protein product is CASSLSEGTHGGYTF.

About this clone itself: Other DNA sequences in the sample encode the same CDR3. This rearrangement joins TRBV6-5 to TRBJ2-7; no definite D call. The CDR3 runs 13 residues. V shed 0 bases and J shed 3 bases, with 6 bases lying between them. CDR1 MNHEY and CDR2 SVGAGI come from the germline V gene. DNA of the CDR3: TGTGCCAGCAGTTACTCGTCCAGCTACGAGCAGTACTTC. Its protein is CASSYSSSYEQYF.

This chain links TRBV9 with TRBJ1-2; D gene uncertain. The CDR3 length is 14 residues. In germline, CDR1 is SGDLS, CDR2 YYNGEE. Trimming cost V 0 bases and J 4 bases, with 10 bases left between them. CDR3 amino acids: CASSVEGGFYGYTF. The CDR3 bases are TGTGCCAGCAGCGTAGAAGGTGGGTTCTATGGCTACACCTTC.

The V gene is TRBV27, the J gene TRBJ2-3; 8 bases match TRBD2. The length of the CDR3 is 15 residues. V gave up 8 bases and J gave up 1 base; unmatched junction bases: 8. Germline CDR1 and CDR2: MNHEY and SMNVEV (reference sequence). The CDR3 sequence is CASSPTSARTDTQYF. In DNA, the CDR3 is TGTGCCAGCTCCCCGACTAGCGCCCGCACAGATACGCAGTATTTT.

The J gene is TRBJ1-4, the V gene TRBV13; 9 bases match TRBD1. After removal of 5 bases from V and 4 bases from J, the junction contained 5 bases not matched to a gene. CDR1 and CDR2 (germline): PRHDT, FYEKMQ (reference sequence). The CDR3 covers 15 residues. Here the CDR3 DNA reads TGTGCCAGCAGCCAGGGGACAGGGAATAATGAAAAACTGTTTTTT. Its translation: CASSQGTGNNEKLFF.

The V call is TRBV19, the J call TRBJ2-7; a possible D gene is TRBD2 (6 bases). Germline V gene data show CDR1 as LNHDA and CDR2 as SQIVND (reference sequence). CDR3 size: 14 residues. V shed 5 bases and J shed 2 bases, with 13 bases lying between them. The CDR3 region has the DNA TGTGCCAGTAGTTGGGGCGGAGGGGCCTACGAGCAGTACTTC. Protein sequence: CASSWGGGAYEQYF.

V and J are TRBV2 and TRBJ2-5, with D maybe TRBD1 (6 bases). CDR1 and CDR2 from the germline V gene are SNHLY and FYNNEI. The CDR3 is 14 residues long. The V and J ends lost 4 bases and 2 bases respectively, with 11 bases between them. CDR3 DNA sequence: TGTGCCAGCAGTGGCGGCGGACAGCAAGAGACCCAGTACTTC. Its protein product is CASSGGGQQETQYF.

This clone has only one observation. The chain couples TRBV27 to TRBJ2-3; either TRBD1 or TRBD2 may fit D (5 bases each). V shed 6 bases and J shed 5 bases, with 21 bases lying between them. Germline V CDR1 and CDR2: MNHEY, SMNVEV (reference sequence). This CDR3 has 16 residues. In DNA, the CDR3 is TGTGCCAGCAGCCTTGGCCCCGGGACCCGGGGAGATACGCAGTATTTT. Encoded protein: CASSLGPGTRGDTQYF.

The chain recombines TRBV6-5 with TRBJ2-5; 7 nucleotides align to TRBD1. The CDR3 is made up of 14 amino acids. Germline V gives CDR1 MNHEY, CDR2 SVGAGI. Losses at the gene ends were 5 bases for V and 7 bases for J; bases not matched to a gene: 10. CDR3 sequence reads: CASSPRTGPLTQYF. The CDR3 bases are TGTGCCAGCAGTCCCCGGACAGGACCCTTGACCCAGTACTTC.

The rearrangement uses TRBV6-1 and TRBJ1-5, with 9 bases fitting TRBD1. J gave up 0 bases and V 4 bases, and 7 bases lay outside the gene matches. CDR1 MNHNS and CDR2 SASEGT come from the germline V gene. This CDR3 comprises 17 residues. CDR3 region: CASSAGTGMYSNQPQHF. CDR3 sequence (DNA): TGTGCCAGCAGTGCCGGGACAGGGATGTATAGCAATCAGCCCCAGCATTTT.

The rearrangement uses TRBV4-1 and TRBJ2-3, with no clear D. Germline CDR1 is MGHRA and CDR2 is YSYEKL. The CDR3 sequence is 15 residues long. Trimming removed 0 bases from V and 2 bases from J, with 9 bases in between. This CDR3 reads CASSQDTVTTDTQYF. In DNA form, the CDR3 reads TGCGCCAGCAGCCAAGATACAGTGACCACAGATACGCAGTATTTT.

The chain joins TRBV5-8 to TRBJ2-7; D gene ambiguous. This CDR3 spans 12 amino acids. CDR1 and CDR2 from the germline V gene are SGHTS and YDEGEE. Trimming removed 1 base at V and 6 bases at J, with 8 bases between. For the CDR3, the DNA is TGTGCCAGCAGCTTGCTAGGGCGCGAGCAGTACTTC. Protein product: CASSLLGREQYF.

V is TRBV11-2 and J is TRBJ2-1; the D is unclear. Germline loops: CDR1 SGHAT, CDR2 FQNNGV. The CDR3 spans 12 residues. V shed 1 base and J shed 9 bases, with 7 bases lying between them. This CDR3 reads CASSLVVGEQFF. For the CDR3, the DNA is TGTGCCAGCAGCTTAGTAGTAGGTGAGCAGTTCTTC.

The chain recombines TRBV7-9 with TRBJ2-1; TRBD1 matches 7 bases. Germline loops: CDR1 SEHNR, CDR2 FQNEAQ (reference sequence). V was pared by 2 bases and J by 5 bases, with 9 bases of the junction left unmatched. The CDR3 extends over 16 amino acids. The CDR3 region has the DNA TGTGCCAGCAGCTTAAGCTTCGGTCAGGGGGACAATGAGCAGTTCTTC. Its translation: CASSLSFGQGDNEQFF.

The chain is built from TRBV6-5 and TRBJ2-7, with TRBD1 matching over 7 bases. CDR1 is MNHEY and CDR2 is SVGAGI in the germline V gene. The CDR3 sequence is 14 residues long. With 10 bases clipped from V and 0 bases from J, the junction kept 9 bases outside the gene matches. Here the CDR3 reads CATRGLEVSYEQYF. Here the CDR3 DNA reads TGTGCCACGAGGGGGCTAGAAGTCTCCTACGAGCAGTACTTC.

The rearrangement uses TRBV7-6 and TRBJ2-5; D unclear. CDR3 size: 15 residues. The germline V gene encodes CDR1 SGHVS and CDR2 FNYEAQ. The V end lost 4 bases, the J end lost 5 bases, and 17 bases lay between the germline ends. CDR3 protein: CASSWVPRAPETQYF. The CDR3 coding sequence is TGTGCCAGCAGCTGGGTTCCCCGGGCGCCGGAGACCCAGTACTTC.

This clone was detected once. The CDR3 is CAWEPDNSYEQYF. CDR3 bases: TGTGCCTGGGAGCCTGATAACTCCTACGAGCAGTACTTC. This chain joins TRBV30 and TRBJ2-7; D uncertain. Germline V gives CDR1 GTSNPN, CDR2 SVGIG (reference sequence). The CDR3 has 13 residues. The V gene lost 5 bases and the J gene lost 0 bases, with 11 bases spanning the gap.

J is TRBJ2-5 and V is TRBV4-1; TRBD1 aligns across 7 bases. The germline CDR1 and CDR2 sequences are MGHRA and YSYEKL. This CDR3 spans 15 amino acids. The V gene end was trimmed by 2 bases and the J gene end by 1 base; junction bases not matched to a gene: 4. CDR3 loop: CASSQFGTVQETQYF. The CDR3 nucleotides read TGCGCCAGCAGCCAATTCGGGACAGTCCAAGAGACCCAGTACTTC.

This chain uses TRBV6-6 with TRBJ1-6, with 7 bases fitting TRBD1. CDR3 length: 15 residues. Germline lookup yields CDR1 MNHNY and CDR2 SVGAGI (reference sequence). Germline trimming cut 3 bases from V and 6 bases from J; bases unmatched to any gene: 5. The CDR3, as DNA: TGTGCCAGCAGTTATCAGGGGGATGCTAATTCACCCCTCCACTTT. It yields the protein CASSYQGDANSPLHF.

The rearrangement links TRBV13 to TRBJ1-1; D unclear. Germline V gene lookup returns CDR1 PRHDT and CDR2 FYEKMQ (reference sequence). The CDR3 is made up of 14 amino acids. The germline V and J ends were trimmed by 6 bases and 0 bases, with 11 bases remaining between them. CDR3 sequence: CASSLSVMNTEAFF. The CDR3 coding sequence is TGTGCCAGCAGTTTGTCCGTCATGAACACTGAAGCTTTCTTT.

The chain recombines TRBV5-1 with TRBJ2-7, with TRBD2 matching over 13 bases. V shed 4 bases, J shed 5 bases, and the junction held 6 bases outside the gene matches. This CDR3 spans 15 amino acids. Germline lookup yields CDR1 SGHRS and CDR2 YFSETQ. The CDR3 sequence: CASSPWTSGGDEQYF. CDR3 DNA: TGCGCCAGCAGCCCCTGGACTAGCGGGGGCGACGAGCAGTACTTC.